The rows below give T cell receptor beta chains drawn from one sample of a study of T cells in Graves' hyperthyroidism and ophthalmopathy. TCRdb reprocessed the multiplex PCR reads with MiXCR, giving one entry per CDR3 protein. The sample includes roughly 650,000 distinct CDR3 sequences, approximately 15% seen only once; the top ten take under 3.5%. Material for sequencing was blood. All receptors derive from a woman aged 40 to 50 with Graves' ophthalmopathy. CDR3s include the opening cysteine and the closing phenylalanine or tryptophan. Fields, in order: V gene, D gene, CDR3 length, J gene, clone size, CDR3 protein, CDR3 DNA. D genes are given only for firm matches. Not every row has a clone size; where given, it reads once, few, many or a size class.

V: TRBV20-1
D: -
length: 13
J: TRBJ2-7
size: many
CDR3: CSAPGGDTYEQYF
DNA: TGCAGTGCCCCCGGCGGGGATACCTACGAGCAGTACTTC

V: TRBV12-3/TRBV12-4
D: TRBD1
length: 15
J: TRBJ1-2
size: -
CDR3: CASSPNRGRRYGYTF
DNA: TGTGCCAGCAGTCCCAACAGGGGGCGCCGCTATGGCTACACCTTC

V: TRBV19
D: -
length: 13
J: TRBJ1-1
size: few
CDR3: CATSETGNTEAFF
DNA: TGTGCCACCTCGGAGACAGGAAATACTGAAGCTTTCTTT

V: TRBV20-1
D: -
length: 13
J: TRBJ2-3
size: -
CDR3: CSASKTTRDTQYF
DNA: TGCAGTGCTAGCAAGACCACCAGAGATACGCAGTATTTT

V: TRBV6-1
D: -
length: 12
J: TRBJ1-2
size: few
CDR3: CASTAPRDGYTF
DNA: TGTGCCAGTACAGCTCCCAGGGATGGCTACACCTTC

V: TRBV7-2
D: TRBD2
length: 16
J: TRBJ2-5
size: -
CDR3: CASSLLRTSVAEGQYF
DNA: TGTGCCAGCAGCTTACTACGGACTAGCGTCGCCGAGGGCCAGTACTTC

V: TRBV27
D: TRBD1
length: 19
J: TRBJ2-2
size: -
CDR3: CASSLRGQGVSADTGELFF
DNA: TGTGCCAGCAGTCTCCGAGGACAGGGGGTTTCGGCGGACACCGGGGAGCTGTTTTTT

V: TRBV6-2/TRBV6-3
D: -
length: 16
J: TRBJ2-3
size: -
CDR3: CTSSYEGSLRTDTQYF
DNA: TGTACCAGCAGTTACGAGGGCTCTCTTCGCACAGATACGCAGTATTTT

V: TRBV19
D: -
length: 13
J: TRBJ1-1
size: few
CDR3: CASSISTDTEAFF
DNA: TGTGCCAGTAGTATCTCGACGGACACTGAAGCTTTCTTT

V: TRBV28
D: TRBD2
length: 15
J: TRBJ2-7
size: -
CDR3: CASSRTGTSFDEQYF
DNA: TGTGCCAGCAGCAGAACCGGGACTAGCTTCGACGAGCAGTACTTC

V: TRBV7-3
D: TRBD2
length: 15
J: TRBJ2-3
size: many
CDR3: CASSLQRLAGDTQYF
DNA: TGTGCCAGCAGCTTACAACGGCTAGCGGGAGATACGCAGTATTTT

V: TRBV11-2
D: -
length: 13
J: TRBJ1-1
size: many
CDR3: CASSAGLATEAFF
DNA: TGTGCCAGCAGCGCCGGGCTGGCTACTGAAGCTTTCTTT

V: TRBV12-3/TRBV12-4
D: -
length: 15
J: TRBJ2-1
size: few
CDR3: CASSFREKGGDEQFF
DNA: TGTGCCAGCAGTTTCCGGGAAAAAGGTGGCGATGAGCAGTTCTTC

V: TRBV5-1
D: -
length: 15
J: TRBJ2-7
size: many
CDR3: CASSQSIGDGDEQYF
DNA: TGCGCCAGCAGCCAATCGATCGGGGACGGGGACGAGCAGTACTTC

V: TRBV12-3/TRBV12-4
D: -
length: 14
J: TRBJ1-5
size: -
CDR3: CASSHGRSNQPQHF
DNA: TGTGCCAGCAGCCACGGCAGATCTAATCAGCCCCAGCATTTT

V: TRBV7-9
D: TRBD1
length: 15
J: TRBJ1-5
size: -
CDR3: CASSQSGQGDQPQHF
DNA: TGTGCCAGCAGCCAATCAGGACAGGGCGACCAGCCCCAGCATTTT

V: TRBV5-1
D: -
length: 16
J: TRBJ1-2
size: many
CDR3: CASSSVGGASAVGYTF
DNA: TGCGCCAGCAGCAGCGTCGGGGGGGCGTCCGCTGTTGGCTACACCTTC

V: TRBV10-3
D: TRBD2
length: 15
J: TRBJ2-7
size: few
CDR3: CAISGASGSPYEQYF
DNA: TGTGCCATCAGTGGGGCTAGCGGTTCCCCCTACGAGCAGTACTTC

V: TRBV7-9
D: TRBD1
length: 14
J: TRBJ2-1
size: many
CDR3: CASSLNRGHGEQFF
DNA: TGTGCCAGCAGCTTAAACAGGGGGCATGGTGAGCAGTTCTTC

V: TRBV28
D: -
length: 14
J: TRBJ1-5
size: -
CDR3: CASSMRVVVQPQHF
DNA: TGTGCCAGCAGTATGAGGGTCGTGGTCCAGCCCCAGCATTTT